Described below is a single T cell receptor (beta chain) sequence and its context. No antigen is known for it. V lost 11 bases, J lost 7 bases, and 8 bases stayed unmatched. Germline V lookup: CDR1 MDHEN, CDR2 SYDVKM. The length of the CDR3 is 12 residues. The sequenced template was cDNA made from the entire isolated RNA. The assay was immunoSEQ multiplex PCR, and TCRdb's table has in-frame clones only and misses some. The data hold around 280,000 clones, with about 8% observed a single time. This specimen comes from a study of beta chain features in type 1 diabetes. Broader study findings: More deletions and fewer insertions at VDJ junctions were found in patients with type 1 diabetes. The naive, central memory and Treg TCRB repertoires looked more alike in patients than they did in healthy donors.

The sequence derives from a woman under 30 in good health. The chain has TRBV28 and TRBJ1-2; 9 nucleotides line up with TRBD1. The sequenced material came from central memory CD4+ T cells from blood. The CDR3 region has the DNA TGTGCCGCCTCCGGGACAGGGCTTGGCTACACCTTC. Encoded protein: CAASGTGLGYTF.